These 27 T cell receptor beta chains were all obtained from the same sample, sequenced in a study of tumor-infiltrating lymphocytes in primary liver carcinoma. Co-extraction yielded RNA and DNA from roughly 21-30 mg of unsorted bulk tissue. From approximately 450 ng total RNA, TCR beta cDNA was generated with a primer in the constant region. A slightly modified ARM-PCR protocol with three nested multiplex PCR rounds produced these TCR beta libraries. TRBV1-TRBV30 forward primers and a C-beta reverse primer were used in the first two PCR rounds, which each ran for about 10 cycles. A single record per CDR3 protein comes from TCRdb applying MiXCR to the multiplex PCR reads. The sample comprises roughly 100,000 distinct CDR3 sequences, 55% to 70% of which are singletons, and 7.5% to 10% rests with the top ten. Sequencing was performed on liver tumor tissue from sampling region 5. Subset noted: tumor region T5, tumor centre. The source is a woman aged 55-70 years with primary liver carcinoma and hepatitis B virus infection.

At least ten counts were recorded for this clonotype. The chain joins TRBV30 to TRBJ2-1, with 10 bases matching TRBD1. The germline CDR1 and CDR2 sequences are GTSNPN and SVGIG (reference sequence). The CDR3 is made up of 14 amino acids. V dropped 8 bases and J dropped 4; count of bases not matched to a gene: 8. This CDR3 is CAVIRDRGYNEQFF. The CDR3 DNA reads TGTGCCGTAATCCGGGACAGGGGATACAATGAGCAGTTCTTC.

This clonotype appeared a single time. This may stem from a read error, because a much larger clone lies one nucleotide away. In nucleotides, the CDR3 is TGTGCCCCCGACTCCGGGGCCCATGGCTACATCTTC. Its translation: CAPDSGAHGYIF. The chain employs TRBV24-1 and TRBJ1-2, with D perhaps TRBD1 (5 bases). The CDR3 has 12 amino acids. Germline CDR1 is KGHDR and CDR2 is SFDVKD.

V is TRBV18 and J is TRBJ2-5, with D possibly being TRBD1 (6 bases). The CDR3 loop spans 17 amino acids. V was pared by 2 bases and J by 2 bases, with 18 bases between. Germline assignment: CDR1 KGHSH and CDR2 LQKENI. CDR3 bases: TGTGCCAGCTCACCATCGCGGAGCAGGGGATATCAAGAGACCCAGTACTTC. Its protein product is CASSPSRSRGYQETQYF.

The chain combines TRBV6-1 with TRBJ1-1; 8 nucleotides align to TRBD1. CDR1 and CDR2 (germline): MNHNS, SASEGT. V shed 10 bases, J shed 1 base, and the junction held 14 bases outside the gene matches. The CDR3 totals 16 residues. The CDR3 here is CAIVPGQELGNTEAFF. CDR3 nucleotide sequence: TGTGCCATCGTACCGGGACAGGAATTAGGGAACACTGAAGCTTTCTTT.

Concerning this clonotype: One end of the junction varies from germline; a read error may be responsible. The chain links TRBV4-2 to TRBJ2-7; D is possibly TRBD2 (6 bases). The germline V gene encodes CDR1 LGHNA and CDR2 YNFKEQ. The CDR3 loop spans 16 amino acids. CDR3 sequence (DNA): TGTGCCAGTAACCAGTCCCAGAGGGAGGCTACCTACGAGCAGTATTTC. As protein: CASNQSQREATYEQYF.

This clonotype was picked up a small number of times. The CDR3 DNA sequence: TGTGCCAGCAGCTTACGACTGGGACAGAGATTCTACAATGAACAATTCTTC. Encoded protein: CASSLRLGQRFYNEQFF. The chain has TRBV11-2 and TRBJ2-1; TRBD1 aligns across 7 bases. Germline-derived CDR1 and CDR2 are SGHAT and FQNNGV. CDR3 length: 17 residues. The V gene end was trimmed by 2 bases and the J gene end by 16 bases; junction bases not matched to a gene: 23.

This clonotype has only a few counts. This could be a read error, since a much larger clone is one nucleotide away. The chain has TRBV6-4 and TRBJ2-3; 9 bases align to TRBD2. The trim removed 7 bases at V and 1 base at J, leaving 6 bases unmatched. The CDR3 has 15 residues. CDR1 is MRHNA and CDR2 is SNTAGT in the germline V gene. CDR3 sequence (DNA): TGTGCCAGCATCTTAGCGGGAGAGGGCACAGATACGCAGTATTTT. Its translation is CASILAGEGTDTQYF.

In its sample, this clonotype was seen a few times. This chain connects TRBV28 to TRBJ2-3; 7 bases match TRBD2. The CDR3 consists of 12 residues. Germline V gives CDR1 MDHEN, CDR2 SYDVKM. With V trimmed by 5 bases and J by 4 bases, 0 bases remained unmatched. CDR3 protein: CASSGGADTQYF. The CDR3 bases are TGTGCCAGCAGTGGGGGGGCAGATACGCAGTATTTT.

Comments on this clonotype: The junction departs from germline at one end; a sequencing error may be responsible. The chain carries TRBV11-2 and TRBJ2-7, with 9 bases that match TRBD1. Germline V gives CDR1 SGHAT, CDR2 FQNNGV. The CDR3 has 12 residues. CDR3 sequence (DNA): TGTGCAAGCAGCCGGACAGGGGAAGAGCCGTACTTC. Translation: CASSRTGEEPYF. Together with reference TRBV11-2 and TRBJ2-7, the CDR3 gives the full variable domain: EAGVAQSPRYKIIEKRQSVAFWCNPISGHATLYWYQQILGQGPKLLIQFQNNGVVDDSQLPKDRFSAERLKGVDSTLKIQPAKLEDSAVYLCASSRTGEEPYFGPGTRLTVT.

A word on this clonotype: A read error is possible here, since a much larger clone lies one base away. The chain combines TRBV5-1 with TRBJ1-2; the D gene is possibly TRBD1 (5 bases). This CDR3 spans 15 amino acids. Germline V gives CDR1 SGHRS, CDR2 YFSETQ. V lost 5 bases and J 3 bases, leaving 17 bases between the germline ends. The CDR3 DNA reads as TGCGCCAGCAGTCCTGATGACAGCAAGTACTATGGCTACACCTTC. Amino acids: CASSPDDSKYYGYTF.

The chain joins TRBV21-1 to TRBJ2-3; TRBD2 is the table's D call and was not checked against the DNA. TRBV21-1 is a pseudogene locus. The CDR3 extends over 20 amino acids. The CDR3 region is CASSEGLLTGGGSGTDTQYF. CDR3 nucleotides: TGTGCCAGCAGCGAGGGCCTACTAACGGGAGGTGGGAGTGGCACAGATACGCAGTATTTT.

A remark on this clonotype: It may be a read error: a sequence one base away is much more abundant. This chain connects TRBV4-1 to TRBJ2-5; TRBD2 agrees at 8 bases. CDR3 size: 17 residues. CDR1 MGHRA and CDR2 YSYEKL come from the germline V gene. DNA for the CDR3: TGCACCAGCAGCCAAGAAATCGGGAGGGCTGGTTTTGAGACCCAGTACTTC. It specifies CTSSQEIGRAGFETQYF.

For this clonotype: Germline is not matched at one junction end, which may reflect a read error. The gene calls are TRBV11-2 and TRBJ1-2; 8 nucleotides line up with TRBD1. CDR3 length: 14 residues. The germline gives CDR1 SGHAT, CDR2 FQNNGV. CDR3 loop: CASSFTQGGDGYIF. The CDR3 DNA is TGTGCTAGCAGCTTCACACAGGGGGGGGATGGCTACATCTTC.

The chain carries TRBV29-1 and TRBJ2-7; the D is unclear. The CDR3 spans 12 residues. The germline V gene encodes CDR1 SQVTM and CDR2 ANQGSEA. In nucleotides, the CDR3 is TGCATCGCCTCAAGGGCGGAGAACGGGCAGTACTTC. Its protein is CIASRAENGQYF.

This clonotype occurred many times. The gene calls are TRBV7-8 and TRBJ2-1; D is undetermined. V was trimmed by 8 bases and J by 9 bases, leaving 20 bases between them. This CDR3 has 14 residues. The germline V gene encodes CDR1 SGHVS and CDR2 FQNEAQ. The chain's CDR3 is CASGTYRQMGEQFF. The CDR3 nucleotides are TGTGCCAGCGGCACTTACCGGCAGATGGGTGAGCAGTTCTTC.

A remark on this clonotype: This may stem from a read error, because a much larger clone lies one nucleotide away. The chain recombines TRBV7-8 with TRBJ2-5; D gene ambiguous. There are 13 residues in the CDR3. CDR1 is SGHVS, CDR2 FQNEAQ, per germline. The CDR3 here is CAGSLGLGETQYF. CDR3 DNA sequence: TGTGCCGGCAGCTTAGGTTTGGGCGAGACCCAGTACTTC.

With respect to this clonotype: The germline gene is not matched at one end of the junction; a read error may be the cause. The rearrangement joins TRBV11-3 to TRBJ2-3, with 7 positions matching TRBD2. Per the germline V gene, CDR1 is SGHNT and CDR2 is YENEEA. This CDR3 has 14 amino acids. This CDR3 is CASSLKTSTDTQYF. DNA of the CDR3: TGTGCCAGCAGCCTCAAGACTAGCACAGATACTCAGTATTTT.

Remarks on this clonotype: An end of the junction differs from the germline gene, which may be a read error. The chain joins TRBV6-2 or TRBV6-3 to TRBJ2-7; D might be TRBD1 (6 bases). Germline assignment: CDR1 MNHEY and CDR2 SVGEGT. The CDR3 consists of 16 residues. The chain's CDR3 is CAGSPEGVGANYEQYF. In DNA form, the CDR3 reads TGTGCCGGCAGTCCTGAGGGGGTGGGAGCGAACTACGAGCAGTACTTC.

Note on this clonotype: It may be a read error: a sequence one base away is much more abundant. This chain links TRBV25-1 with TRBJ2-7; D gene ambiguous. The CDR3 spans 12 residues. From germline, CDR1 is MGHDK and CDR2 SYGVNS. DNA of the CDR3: TGTGACAGCAGCTCCAGCTCCTACGAGCAGTACTTC. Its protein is CDSSSSSYEQYF.

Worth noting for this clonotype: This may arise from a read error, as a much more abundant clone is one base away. This CDR3 is CASVGRQNYEQYF. Written as DNA, the CDR3 is TGTGCCAGCGTAGGCCGACAGAACTACGAGCAGTACTTC. The chain has TRBV28 and TRBJ2-7; possible D gene TRBD1, 5 bases. Deletions cut 8 bases from V and 3 bases from J, with 14 bases between. The germline V gene has CDR1 MDHEN and CDR2 SYDVKM. The CDR3 extends over 13 amino acids.

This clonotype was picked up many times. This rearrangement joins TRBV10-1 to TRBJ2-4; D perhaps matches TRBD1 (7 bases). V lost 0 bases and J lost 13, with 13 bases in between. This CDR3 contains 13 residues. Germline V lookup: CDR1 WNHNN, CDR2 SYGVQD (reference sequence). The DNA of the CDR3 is TGCGCCAGCAGTGAGTCGGGGGGACAGATACAGTACTTC. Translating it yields CASSESGGQIQYF.

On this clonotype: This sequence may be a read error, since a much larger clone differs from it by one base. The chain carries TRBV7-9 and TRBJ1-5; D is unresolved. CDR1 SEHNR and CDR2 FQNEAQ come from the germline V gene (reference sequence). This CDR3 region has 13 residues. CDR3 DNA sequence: TGTACCAGCAGCTTAGCTAGCAATCAGCCCCAGCATTTT. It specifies CTSSLASNQPQHF.

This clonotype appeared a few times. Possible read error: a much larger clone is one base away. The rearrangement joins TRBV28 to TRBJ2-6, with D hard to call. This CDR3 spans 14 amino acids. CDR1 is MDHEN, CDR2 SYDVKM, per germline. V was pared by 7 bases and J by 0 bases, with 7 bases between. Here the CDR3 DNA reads TGTGCCAGCATGGGGTTCTCTGGGGCCAACGTCCTGACTTTC. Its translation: CASMGFSGANVLTF.

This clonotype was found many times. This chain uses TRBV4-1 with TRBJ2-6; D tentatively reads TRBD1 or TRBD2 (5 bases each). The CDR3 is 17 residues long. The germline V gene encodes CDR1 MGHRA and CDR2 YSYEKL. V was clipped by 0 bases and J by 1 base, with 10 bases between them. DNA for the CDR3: TGCGCCAGCAGCCAAGACAGGGACGGGTCTGGGGCCAACGTCCTGACTTTC. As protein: CASSQDRDGSGANVLTF.

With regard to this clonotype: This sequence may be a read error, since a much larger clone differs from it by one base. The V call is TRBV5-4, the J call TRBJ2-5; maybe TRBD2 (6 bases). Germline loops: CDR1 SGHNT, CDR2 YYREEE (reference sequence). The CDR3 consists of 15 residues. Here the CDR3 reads CANSLAGPYQETQYF. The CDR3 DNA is TGTGCCAACAGCTTGGCGGGGCCGTACCAAGAGACCCAGTACTTC.

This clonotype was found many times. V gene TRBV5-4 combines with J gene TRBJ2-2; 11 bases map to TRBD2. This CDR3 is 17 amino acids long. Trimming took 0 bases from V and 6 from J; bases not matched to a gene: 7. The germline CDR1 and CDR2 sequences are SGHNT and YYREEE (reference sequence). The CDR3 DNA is TGTGCCAGCAGCTTGGCTGTCCTAGCGGGAGGCCCCGGGGAGCTGTTTTTT. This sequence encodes CASSLAVLAGGPGELFF.

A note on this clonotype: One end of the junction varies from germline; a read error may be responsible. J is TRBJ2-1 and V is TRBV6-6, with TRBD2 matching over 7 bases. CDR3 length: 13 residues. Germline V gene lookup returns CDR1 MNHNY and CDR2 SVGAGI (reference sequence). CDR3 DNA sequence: TGTGCCAGCATCCACGAGGGGAGGGGTGAGCAACTCTTC. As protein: CASIHEGRGEQLF.